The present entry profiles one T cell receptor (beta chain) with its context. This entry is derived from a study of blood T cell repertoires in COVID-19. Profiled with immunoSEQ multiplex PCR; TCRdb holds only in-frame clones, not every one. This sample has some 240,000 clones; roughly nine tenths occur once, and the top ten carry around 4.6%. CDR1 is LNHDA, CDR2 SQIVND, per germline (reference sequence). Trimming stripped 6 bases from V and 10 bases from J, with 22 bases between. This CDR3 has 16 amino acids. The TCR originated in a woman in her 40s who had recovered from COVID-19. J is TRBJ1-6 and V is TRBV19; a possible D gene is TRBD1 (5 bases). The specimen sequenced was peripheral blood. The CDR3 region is CASRPAVVPEGSPLHF. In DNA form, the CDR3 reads TGTGCCAGTAGACCGGCGGTGGTCCCGGAGGGGTCACCCCTCCACTTT. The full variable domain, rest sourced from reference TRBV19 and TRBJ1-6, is DGGITQSPKYLFRKEGQNVTLSCEQNLNHDAMYWYRQDPGQGLRLIYYSQIVNDFQKGDIAEGYSVSREKKESFPLTVTSAQKNPTAFYLCASRPAVVPEGSPLHFGNGTRLTVT.